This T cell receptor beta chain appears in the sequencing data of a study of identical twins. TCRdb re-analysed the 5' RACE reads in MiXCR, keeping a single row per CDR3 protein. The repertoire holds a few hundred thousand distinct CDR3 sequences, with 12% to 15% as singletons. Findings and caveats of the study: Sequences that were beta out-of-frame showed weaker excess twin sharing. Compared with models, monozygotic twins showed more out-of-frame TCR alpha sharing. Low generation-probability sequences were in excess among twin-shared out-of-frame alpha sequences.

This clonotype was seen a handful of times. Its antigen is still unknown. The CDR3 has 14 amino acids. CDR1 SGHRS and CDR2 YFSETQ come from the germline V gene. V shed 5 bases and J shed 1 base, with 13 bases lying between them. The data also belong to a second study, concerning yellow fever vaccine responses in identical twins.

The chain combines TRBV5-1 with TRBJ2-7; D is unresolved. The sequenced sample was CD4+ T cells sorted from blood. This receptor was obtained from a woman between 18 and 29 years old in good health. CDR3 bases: TGCGCCAGCAGTTCCCCCGACCCTTCCTACGAGCAGTACTTC. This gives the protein CASSSPDPSYEQYF.